This TCR beta chain was retrieved from a study of CD8+ T cells in alopecia areata. Findings of the study overall: In blood and scalp, many expanded lesional clones persisted during tofacitinib.

RNA extraction was followed by reverse transcription into cDNA, which acted as the sequencing template. The data were produced by immunoSEQ multiplex PCR, yet TCRdb's version contains in-frame clones alone and is incomplete. Here the sample spans roughly 220,000 clones, 35% to 45% being singletons. Stated treatment: oral pan-JAK inhibitor, 5-10 mg twice daily. This clone was detected a few times. What it binds is not known. Germline CDR1 and CDR2: SGHVS and FNYEAQ. This CDR3 has 15 residues. J gave up 0 bases and V 5 bases, and 6 bases lay outside the gene matches. The sequencing used CD4+ T cells sorted from blood, collected between weeks 30 and 35, from a patient treated with tofacitinib. This chain joins TRBV7-6 and TRBJ2-7, with 8 bases that match TRBD1. This TCR was sampled from a human donor with alopecia areata. The CDR3 sequence is CASSPRGPLSYEQYF. The CDR3 DNA sequence: TGTGCCAGCAGCCCCAGGGGGCCCCTCTCCTACGAGCAGTACTTC.